The 24 T cell receptor beta chains below all came from one sample that was sequenced in a study of post-analysis software for immune sequencing data. Their antigens are not known. Notes on the study in general: Relative to controls, patients had about 5 TRBV segments at higher frequency, with TRBV5-6, TRBV5-1 and TRBV20-1 among these.

cDNA libraries of TCR beta carried unique molecular identifiers. TCRdb recomputed calls from the PCR reads with MiXCR, one row per CDR3 protein. The data hold about 540,000 distinct CDR3 sequences, with less than 40% observed a single time. Sample: blood. These receptors came from a girl aged 2-17 years with multiple sclerosis.

V and J are TRBV11-2 and TRBJ2-2, with D maybe TRBD1 (5 bases). CDR1 and CDR2 from the germline V gene are SGHAT and FQNNGV. The CDR3 runs 14 residues. V dropped 3 bases and J dropped 8 bases, with 13 bases sitting between them. Written as DNA, the CDR3 is TGTGCCAGCAGCTTTGCATCCTCAGGGGGGGAGCTGTTTTTT. As protein: CASSFASSGGELFF.

The chain uses TRBV29-1 and TRBJ2-1; D gene ambiguous. Trimming cost V 4 bases and J 10 bases, with 14 bases left between them. CDR1 SQVTM and CDR2 ANQGSEA come from the germline V gene. This CDR3 contains 12 residues. The CDR3 reads CSVVRSTYEQFF. The CDR3, as DNA: TGCAGCGTTGTACGGTCTACCTACGAGCAGTTCTTC.

The V gene is TRBV20-1, the J gene TRBJ2-1; the D call may be TRBD1 or TRBD2 (5 bases each). Germline V CDR1 and CDR2: DFQATT, SNEGSKA (reference sequence). CDR3 length equals 15 residues. The V and J ends lost 6 bases and 1 base respectively, with 16 bases between them. CDR3 DNA: TGCAGTGCACCTCGGGACCTGATGTCCTACAATGAGCAGTTCTTC. Protein sequence: CSAPRDLMSYNEQFF.

V is TRBV4-1 and J is TRBJ2-1; a weak D match, TRBD1 (5 bases). CDR1 is MGHRA and CDR2 is YSYEKL in the germline V gene. With 3 bases removed from V and 5 bases from J, the gap between germline ends came to 8 bases. The CDR3 has 13 residues. The chain's CDR3 is CASSQGPHNEQFF. CDR3 nucleotide sequence: TGCGCCAGCAGCCAGGGGCCGCACAATGAGCAGTTCTTC.

This clonotype was observed a handful of times. The chain has TRBV20-1 and TRBJ2-7; maybe TRBD1 (5 bases). Germline V gene lookup returns CDR1 DFQATT and CDR2 SNEGSKA (reference sequence). This CDR3 is 12 amino acids long. Between the trimmed V and J ends, which lost 3 bases and 4 bases, there was a span of 10 bases. This chain's CDR3 is CSASQAGYEQYF. CDR3 nucleotide sequence: TGCAGTGCTAGTCAAGCAGGGTACGAGCAGTACTTC.

The V and J genes are TRBV5-1 and TRBJ2-7; D perhaps matches TRBD1 (5 bases). CDR3 length: 17 amino acids. V was pared by 0 bases and J by 6 bases, with 22 bases between. Germline values: CDR1 SGHRS, CDR2 YFSETQ. The CDR3 DNA follows: TGCGCCAGCAGCTTGGCCCCATTGGGGCAGGGCCCCTCCGAGCAGTACTTC. Protein product: CASSLAPLGQGPSEQYF.

In its sample, this clonotype was seen a few times. The rearrangement links TRBV5-1 to TRBJ2-1; 7 bases agree with TRBD1. The CDR3 runs 14 residues. J lost 5 bases, V lost 4 bases, and 6 bases had no gene match. Looked up from germline, CDR1 is SGHRS and CDR2 is YFSETQ. CDR3 sequence reads: CASSVLTGNNEQFF. Written as DNA, the CDR3 is TGCGCCAGCAGCGTACTGACAGGGAACAATGAGCAGTTCTTC.

This clonotype was seen only once. The V and J genes are TRBV6-5 and TRBJ1-5, with 7 bases that match TRBD1. This CDR3 has 16 residues. Germline V gives CDR1 MNHEY, CDR2 SVGAGI. Trimming removed 5 bases from V and 1 base from J; junction bases left unmatched: 8. The DNA for the CDR3 is TGTGCCAGCAGTCGCCGGACAGGAACCAGCAATCAGCCCCAGCATTTT. Amino acids: CASSRRTGTSNQPQHF.

The chain combines TRBV6-1 with TRBJ2-7, with 7 positions matching TRBD2. Per germline, CDR1 MNHNS and CDR2 SASEGT. CDR3 length: 16 amino acids. V trimming: 3 bases; J trimming: 3 bases; junction bases outside the gene matches: 11. The DNA for the CDR3 is TGTGCCAGCAGTGACCCTTCCGGCGGGAGCTACTACGAGCAGTACTTC. Translating gives CASSDPSGGSYYEQYF.

This chain joins TRBV28 and TRBJ1-1; 7 positions match TRBD1. The V segment lost 7 bases and the J segment 5 bases; nucleotides outside the gene matches: 7. This CDR3 is built from 13 residues. In germline, CDR1 is MDHEN, CDR2 SYDVKM. The CDR3 spells CASMRGPGTEAFF. Written as DNA, the CDR3 is TGTGCCAGCATGAGGGGGCCCGGGACTGAAGCTTTCTTT.

This chain links TRBV12-3 or TRBV12-4 with TRBJ1-2; D is unresolved. The CDR3 runs 13 residues. The V end lost 7 bases, the J end lost 0 bases, and 9 bases lay between the germline ends. This CDR3 reads CASTFLANYGYTF. The CDR3 coding sequence is TGTGCCAGCACCTTTCTCGCTAACTATGGCTACACCTTC.

The rearrangement links TRBV5-1 to TRBJ2-2; the match to TRBD2 covers 8 bases. CDR3 length: 17 amino acids. Germline V CDR1 and CDR2: SGHRS, YFSETQ. Trimming cost V 3 bases and J 0 bases; bases outside gene matches: 7. The CDR3 DNA sequence: TGCGCCAGCAGCTCCCGCTTAGCGGGGTCGAACACCGGGGAGCTGTTTTTT. Translating gives CASSSRLAGSNTGELFF.

The count of this clonotype is one. The chain employs TRBV6-5 and TRBJ1-1; weak D call: TRBD1 (5 bases). The V gene's germline CDR1 is MNHEY and CDR2 SVGAGI. Trimming removed 5 bases at V and 11 bases at J, with 15 bases between. The CDR3 loop spans 12 amino acids. In nucleotides, the CDR3 is TGTGCCAGCAGTAACCCCGGGGGGATGGCTTTCTTT. As protein: CASSNPGGMAFF.

This clonotype was seen a few times. DNA for the CDR3: TGTGCCAGCAGAGTTACCGGGACAGGGAATAATAGGGGGTCCTACGAGCAGTACGTC. Its protein product is CASRVTGTGNNRGSYEQYV. The V call is TRBV6-7, the J call TRBJ2-7; 9 bases match TRBD1. TRBV6-7 is known as an ORF, though its function is uncertain. The V gene end was trimmed by 6 bases and the J gene end by 1 base; junction bases not matched to a gene: 19. This CDR3 has 19 residues.

The chain recombines TRBV27 with TRBJ2-2; D is ambiguous. Trimming cost V 2 bases and J 9 bases, with 10 bases left between them. This CDR3 is 13 amino acids long. CDR1 is MNHEY, CDR2 SMNVEV, per germline (reference sequence). CDR3 DNA: TGTGCCAGCAGTTTAATATTGGGCAGGGAGCTGTTTTTT. Residues: CASSLILGRELFF.

In this sample, this clonotype turned up once. The rearrangement uses TRBV27 and TRBJ1-4; D not certain. The length of the CDR3 is 13 residues. Germline V gene sequence: CDR1 MNHEY, CDR2 SMNVEV (reference sequence). The ends were cut back, 7 bases at V and 3 bases at J, with 9 bases in the middle. CDR3 residues: CASTDYANEKLFF. CDR3 nucleotide sequence: TGTGCCAGCACGGACTACGCTAATGAAAAACTGTTTTTT.

The CDR3 DNA reads TGTGCCAGCAGTTACAGGACAGGGGGGACAGATACGCAGTATTTT. Translated, it gives CASSYRTGGTDTQYF. The V gene is TRBV6-5, the J gene TRBJ2-3; 10 positions match TRBD1. The length of the CDR3 is 15 residues. Germline loops: CDR1 MNHEY, CDR2 SVGAGI. V lost 2 bases to trimming and J lost 3 bases; unmatched junction nucleotides: 2.

This clonotype has more than one count but fewer than ten. V usage is TRBV27 and J usage is TRBJ1-2; possible D gene TRBD1, 5 bases. V was cut by 5 bases and J by 6 bases, with 13 bases left in between. The germline V gene encodes CDR1 MNHEY and CDR2 SMNVEV (reference sequence). There are 13 residues in the CDR3. The CDR3 DNA reads TGTGCCAGCAGTCAAAGGACATCGGATGGCTACACCTTC. The encoded protein is CASSQRTSDGYTF.

The chain combines TRBV20-1 with TRBJ2-7, with D tentatively TRBD1 (6 bases). The CDR3 length is 15 residues. CDR1 and CDR2 from the germline V gene are DFQATT and SNEGSKA (reference sequence). V lost 3 bases and J lost 4, with 19 bases in between. As DNA, the CDR3 is TGCAGTGCTAGGGACCCGGGACAAGACCGTTACGAGCAGTACTTC. It encodes CSARDPGQDRYEQYF.

This sequence joins TRBV7-2 and TRBJ2-1, with 9 bases aligning to TRBD2. This CDR3 has 15 residues. V lost 4 bases to trimming and J lost 7 bases; unmatched junction nucleotides: 8. Germline loops: CDR1 SGHTA, CDR2 FQGNSA. The CDR3 sequence is CASSSSGGYPNEQFF. The DNA for the CDR3 is TGTGCCAGCAGCTCCAGCGGGGGGTACCCAAATGAGCAGTTCTTC.

The V and J genes are TRBV5-1 and TRBJ2-2; possible D gene TRBD2, 6 bases. CDR3 length: 17 amino acids. CDR1 and CDR2 from the germline V gene are SGHRS and YFSETQ. Trimming stripped 0 bases from V and 1 base from J, with 13 bases between. CDR3 in DNA: TGCGCCAGCAGCTTGGAGGGTTCTAGCGTGAACACCGGGGAGCTGTTTTTT. Encoded protein: CASSLEGSSVNTGELFF.

The chain has TRBV2 and TRBJ1-1; the match to TRBD1 covers 8 bases. CDR1 and CDR2 from the germline V gene are SNHLY and FYNNEI. The V and J ends lost 3 bases and 1 base, in that order; junction bases with no gene match: 10. The CDR3 runs 17 residues. The CDR3 is CASSDQGAGTGNTEAFF. In DNA form, the CDR3 reads TGTGCCAGCAGTGACCAGGGGGCCGGGACAGGGAACACTGAAGCTTTCTTT.

The V and J genes are TRBV3-1 and TRBJ2-1; 9 nucleotides align to TRBD2. The J segment lost 5 bases and the V segment lost 0 bases, leaving 5 bases of the junction unmatched. This CDR3 is built from 16 residues. Germline V gene sequence: CDR1 LGHDT, CDR2 YNNKEL (reference sequence). The CDR3 nucleotides read TGTGCCAGCAGCCAAGACCGGGGACTAGCAGACAATGAGCAGTTCTTC. This translates into CASSQDRGLADNEQFF.

The sample holds a few counts of this clonotype. The chain recombines TRBV5-1 with TRBJ2-7; 8 bases agree with TRBD2. CDR3 length: 14 residues. Trimming cost V 1 base and J 7 bases; bases outside gene matches: 7. CDR1 and CDR2 from the germline V gene are SGHRS and YFSETQ. The CDR3 DNA follows: TGCGCCAGCAGCTTGACAGTCGGGGGGGGTGAGCAGTACTTC. It specifies CASSLTVGGGEQYF.